Following are 24 T cell receptor beta chains from one sample sequenced in a study of blood T cell repertoires in COVID-19. TCRdb keeps only in-frame clones here, not all; method: immunoSEQ multiplex PCR. This table has about 14,000 clones, 80% to 90% appearing once. The sample taken for sequencing was peripheral blood. The receptors originated from a woman aged 55-70 years with acute or convalescent COVID-19.

The chain combines TRBV18 with TRBJ1-1; D ambiguous. The CDR3 has 15 amino acids. Between the trimmed V and J ends, which lost 0 bases and 7 bases, there was a span of 15 bases. Looked up from germline, CDR1 is KGHSH and CDR2 is LQKENI. In DNA, the CDR3 is TGTGCCAGCTCACCACCGAGTCCACCCACTGGTGAAGCTTTCTTT. It encodes CASSPPSPPTGEAFF.

The chain links TRBV7-9 to TRBJ1-2, with D possibly matching TRBD1 (5 bases). V was pared by 5 bases and J by 5 bases, with 21 bases between. The CDR3 contains 16 residues. Germline loops: CDR1 SEHNR, CDR2 FQNEAQ (reference sequence). CDR3 region: CASSPLGGTTRYGYTF. CDR3 coding DNA: TGTGCCAGCAGCCCATTAGGCGGGACCACTAGGTATGGCTACACCTTC.

The chain has TRBV14 and TRBJ2-1; TRBD2 is a possible D gene (5 bases). With 4 bases removed from V and 2 bases from J, the gap between germline ends came to 15 bases. The germline V gene encodes CDR1 SGHDN and CDR2 FVKESK. CDR3 length: 16 residues. In DNA form, the CDR3 reads TGTGCCAGCAGCCCTCTAAGGATCGGGGCCTACAATGAGCAGTTCTTC. Translation: CASSPLRIGAYNEQFF.

The chain employs TRBV4-3 and TRBJ2-2; D may be TRBD2 (7 bases). Between the trimmed V and J ends, which lost 4 bases and 7 bases, there was a span of 13 bases. Germline loops: CDR1 LGHNA, CDR2 YSLEER. This CDR3 comprises 14 residues. CDR3 nucleotides: TGCGCCAGCAGCCGGGGGGGCTGGAACGGGGAGCTGTTTTTT. It specifies CASSRGGWNGELFF.

This sequence joins TRBV3-1 (or the pseudogene TRBV3-2) and TRBJ2-7; D ambiguous. The CDR3 covers 12 residues. Germline assignment: CDR1 LGHDT and CDR2 YNNKEL (reference sequence). Trimming cost V 2 bases and J 7 bases, with 9 bases left between them. CDR3 sequence (DNA): TGTGCCAGCAGCCAACGCCGGCGGGAGCAGTACTTC. This encodes CASSQRRREQYF.

V gene TRBV7-9 combines with J gene TRBJ2-3, with 9 positions matching TRBD2. This CDR3 is 17 amino acids long. Unmatched junction bases numbered 10, after V lost 4 bases and J lost 2 bases. From germline, CDR1 is SEHNR and CDR2 FQNEAQ (reference sequence). This CDR3 is CASSSLTGTSFTDTQYF. The CDR3 DNA reads TGTGCCAGCAGCTCACTTACTGGGACTAGCTTCACAGATACGCAGTATTTT. Together with reference TRBV7-9 and TRBJ2-3, the CDR3 gives the full variable domain: DTGVSQNPRHKITKRGQNVTFRCDPISEHNRLYWYRQTLGQGPEFLTYFQNEAQLEKSRLLSDRFSAERPKGSFSTLEIQRTEQGDSAMYLCASSSLTGTSFTDTQYFGPGTRLTVL.

Here the CDR3 reads CAWSVAPGGDWNSDQPQHF. CDR3 bases: TGTGCCTGGAGTGTCGCCCCCGGGGGGGATTGGAATTCGGATCAGCCCCAGCATTTT. V and J are TRBV30 and TRBJ1-5; a possible D gene is TRBD1 (5 bases). The CDR3 has 19 residues. Germline CDR1 and CDR2: GTSNPN and SVGIG (reference sequence). With 0 bases removed from V and 5 bases from J, the gap between germline ends came to 26 bases.

The V call is TRBV15, the J call TRBJ1-6; D ambiguous. V was trimmed by 0 bases and J by 7 bases, leaving 4 bases between them. Per germline, CDR1 LNHNV and CDR2 YYDKDF (reference sequence). CDR3 length: 13 residues. In nucleotides, the CDR3 is TGTGCCACCAGCAGAGATCTCAATTCACCCCTCCACTTT. Its translation is CATSRDLNSPLHF.

The chain links TRBV28 to TRBJ2-3; D is perhaps TRBD2 (6 bases). The CDR3 is 15 residues long. Trimming stripped 4 bases from V and 2 bases from J, with 13 bases between. Per germline, CDR1 MDHEN and CDR2 SYDVKM. CDR3 sequence reads: CASSWGSGPTDTQYF. The CDR3, as DNA: TGTGCCAGCAGTTGGGGTAGCGGACCCACAGATACGCAGTATTTT.

This clone showed up just once. The rearrangement links TRBV3-1 (or the pseudogene TRBV3-2) to TRBJ2-3; D may be TRBD2 (5 bases). CDR3 length equals 17 residues. CDR1 is LGHDT and CDR2 is YNNKEL in the germline V gene (reference sequence). V lost 4 bases, J lost 2 bases, and 19 bases lay in between. The CDR3 nucleotides read TGTGCCAGCAGCCCACTAGACAAGTCCACACTCACAGATACGCAGTATTTT. Translated, it gives CASSPLDKSTLTDTQYF.

This clone was seen a few times. The chain carries TRBV29-1 and TRBJ1-1, with a possible D match to TRBD1 (6 bases). The CDR3 spans 14 residues. V shed 7 bases and J shed 5 bases, with 20 bases lying between them. Germline V gene data show CDR1 as SQVTM and CDR2 as ANQGSEA. The CDR3 here is CSARASGVRTEAFF. The CDR3 nucleotides are TGCAGCGCCCGGGCCTCAGGGGTTAGGACTGAAGCTTTCTTT.

This chain connects TRBV28 to TRBJ2-7; 8 nucleotides align to TRBD2. There are 15 residues in the CDR3. Per germline, CDR1 MDHEN and CDR2 SYDVKM. Trimming cost V 6 bases and J 3 bases; bases outside gene matches: 10. In DNA, the CDR3 is TGTGCCAGCAGGAATAGCGGGGCAGGTTTCTACGAGCAGTACTTC. Translated, it gives CASRNSGAGFYEQYF.

Regarding this clone: One end of the junction is discordant with germline, which a read error may explain. The gene calls are TRBV10-2 and TRBJ2-5; unclear D gene. CDR1 is WSHSY, CDR2 SAAADI, per germline. The CDR3 contains 16 residues. For the CDR3, the DNA is TGCGCCGGCAGTGGGGTTAGTGGGCGCACCATGGGGACCCAGTACTTC. As protein: CAGSGVSGRTMGTQYF.

The chain couples TRBV28 to TRBJ2-7; TRBD2 might be the D (7 bases). The V and J ends lost 6 bases and 4 bases respectively, with 25 bases between them. This CDR3 contains 17 residues. CDR1 and CDR2 from the germline V gene are MDHEN and SYDVKM. CDR3 sequence reads: CASSPVEGGGSFYEQYF. The CDR3 DNA sequence: TGTGCCAGCAGCCCCGTCGAGGGGGGCGGGAGCTTTTACGAGCAGTACTTC.

The chain is built from TRBV6-5 and TRBJ1-5; 7 bases match TRBD1. CDR1 is MNHEY and CDR2 is SVGAGI in the germline V gene. The trim removed 0 bases at V and 14 bases at J, leaving 7 bases unmatched. This CDR3 is 13 amino acids long. CDR3 coding DNA: TGTGCCAGCAGTTACTCACAAACCGGGACAGAGCATTTT. Protein: CASSYSQTGTEHF.

V usage is TRBV10-3 and J usage is TRBJ1-2; a possible D gene is TRBD1 (5 bases). The ends were cut back, 6 bases at V and 1 base at J, with 21 bases in the middle. The CDR3 totals 17 residues. The germline CDR1 and CDR2 sequences are ENHRY and SYGVKD. This chain's CDR3 is CAISQGIFGGGNYGYTF. CDR3 sequence (DNA): TGTGCCATCAGCCAGGGAATTTTCGGGGGGGGTAACTATGGCTACACCTTC.

This clone was seen just once. V gene TRBV4-3 combines with J gene TRBJ2-2; 7 nucleotides agree with TRBD2. In germline, CDR1 is LGHNA, CDR2 YSLEER. V gave up 2 bases and J gave up 0 bases; unmatched junction bases: 9. The CDR3 has 18 amino acids. The CDR3 loop is CASSQHPPSGANTGELFF. In DNA, the CDR3 is TGCGCCAGCAGCCAACACCCCCCTAGCGGAGCGAACACCGGGGAGCTGTTTTTT.

The chain carries TRBV5-1 and TRBJ1-2; D not certain. The CDR3 loop spans 14 amino acids. Germline-derived CDR1 and CDR2 are SGHRS and YFSETQ. Trimming removed 0 bases at V and 3 bases at J, with 9 bases between. The CDR3 coding sequence is TGCGCCAGCAGCTTGGGGGCAGAATACTATGGCTACACCTTC. Translated, it gives CASSLGAEYYGYTF.

The V call is TRBV6-6, the J call TRBJ1-2, with D maybe TRBD1 (6 bases). CDR3 size: 14 residues. V was cut by 5 bases and J by 4 bases, with 14 bases left in between. The V gene's germline CDR1 is MNHNY and CDR2 SVGAGI (reference sequence). CDR3 nucleotides: TGTGCCAGCAGTCCCCCGGGACATTCCTATGGCTACACCTTC. Protein sequence: CASSPPGHSYGYTF.

In DNA, the CDR3 is TGCGCCAGCAGCTTGGAGTCCCAAGTTCGGCGGGAGGCGTACGAGCAGTACTTC. The encoded protein is CASSLESQVRREAYEQYF. This chain links TRBV5-1 with TRBJ2-7; 8 nucleotides line up with TRBD2. Germline V gene sequence: CDR1 SGHRS, CDR2 YFSETQ. The CDR3 is made up of 18 amino acids. With V trimmed by 0 bases and J by 4 bases, 15 bases remained unmatched.

This chain uses TRBV7-2 with TRBJ1-1, with 7 bases fitting TRBD1. Trimming at V came to 2 bases and at J to 4 bases, leaving 4 bases not matched to a gene. The CDR3 covers 14 residues. The germline V gene has CDR1 SGHTA and CDR2 FQGNSA. CDR3 coding DNA: TGTGCCAGCAGCTTAAGGGGGCTGGGCACTGAAGCTTTCTTT. Its translation is CASSLRGLGTEAFF.

In its sample, this clone was seen a few times. The chain combines TRBV30 with TRBJ1-4; 8 positions match TRBD1. CDR1 and CDR2 (germline): GTSNPN, SVGIG (reference sequence). The V and J ends lost 0 bases and 6 bases, in that order; junction bases with no gene match: 3. The CDR3 totals 14 residues. CDR3 protein: CAWSVAGGYEKLFF. The CDR3 DNA sequence: TGTGCCTGGAGTGTTGCAGGGGGCTATGAAAAACTGTTTTTT.

The count of this clone is one. V usage is TRBV5-6 and J usage is TRBJ1-1; D is undetermined. This CDR3 spans 9 amino acids. With 4 bases removed from V and 11 bases from J, the gap between germline ends came to 6 bases. Germline CDR1 SGHDT, CDR2 YYEEEE. CDR3 in amino acids: CASSPGAFF. In DNA, the CDR3 is TGTGCCAGCAGCCCGGGGGCTTTCTTT.

V is TRBV7-9 and J is TRBJ1-2, with TRBD1 as a possible D gene (6 bases). This CDR3 is built from 14 residues. Germline V CDR1 and CDR2: SEHNR, FQNEAQ (reference sequence). V lost 2 bases, J lost 13 bases, and 20 bases lay in between. In DNA form, the CDR3 reads TGTGCCAGCAGCTTAAGCTCGGACAGCCCCCGCTCCACCTTC. Translating gives CASSLSSDSPRSTF.